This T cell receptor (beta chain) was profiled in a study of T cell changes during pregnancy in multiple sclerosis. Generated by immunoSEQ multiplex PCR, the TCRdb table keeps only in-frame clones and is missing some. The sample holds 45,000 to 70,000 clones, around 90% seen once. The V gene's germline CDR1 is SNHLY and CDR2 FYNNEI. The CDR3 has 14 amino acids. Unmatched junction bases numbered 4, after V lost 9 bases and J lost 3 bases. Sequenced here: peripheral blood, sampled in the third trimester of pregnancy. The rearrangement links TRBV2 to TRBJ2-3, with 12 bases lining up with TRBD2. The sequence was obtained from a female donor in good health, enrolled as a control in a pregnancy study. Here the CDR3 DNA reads TGTGCCAGAATCGGGACTAGCGGGACAGATACGCAGTATTTT. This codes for CARIGTSGTDTQYF.